The rows below give T cell receptor beta chains drawn from one sample of a study of response to subunit inactivated influenza vaccine. TCRdb recomputed calls from the RT-PCR reads with MiXCR, one row per CDR3 protein. The data contain 300,000 to 350,000 distinct CDR3 sequences, just over 20% of them singletons. Specimen: PBMCs from blood, collected 21 months after vaccination. These receptors originate from a man in his fifties or sixties who received an inactivated influenza vaccine. The CDR3 runs from the conserved cysteine through the conserved F or W. The D gene is left open where the match is weak. Part of the rows lack a size; the others show once, few, many or a class for expanded clones.

j_gene: TRBJ2-1
len: 14
abundance: -
v_gene: TRBV12-3/TRBV12-4
d_gene: -
CDR3aa: CASSTQRSVDEQFF
CDR3nt: TGTGCCAGCAGTACCCAGCGTAGCGTCGATGAGCAGTTCTTC

j_gene: TRBJ2-1
len: 15
abundance: few
v_gene: TRBV4-3
d_gene: -
CDR3aa: CASSQDRGRGNEQFF
CDR3nt: TGCGCCAGCAGCCAAGATAGGGGGAGGGGCAATGAGCAGTTCTTC

j_gene: TRBJ2-2
len: 16
abundance: few
v_gene: TRBV5-1
d_gene: -
CDR3aa: CASSPSGLTNTGELFF
CDR3nt: TGCGCCAGCAGCCCGTCCGGACTAACGAACACCGGGGAGCTGTTTTTT

j_gene: TRBJ2-7
len: 13
abundance: few
v_gene: TRBV4-3
d_gene: TRBD1
CDR3aa: CASSRGQTTEQYF
CDR3nt: TGCGCCAGCAGCCGGGGACAGACGACAGAGCAGTACTTC

j_gene: TRBJ1-2
len: 14
abundance: -
v_gene: TRBV12-3/TRBV12-4
d_gene: -
CDR3aa: CASSSDVRDYGYTF
CDR3nt: TGTGCCAGCAGTTCGGACGTTCGTGACTATGGCTACACCTTC

j_gene: TRBJ2-2
len: 18
abundance: -
v_gene: TRBV3-1
d_gene: -
CDR3aa: CASSQGFKRSWDDGELFF
CDR3nt: TGTGCCAGCAGCCAGGGTTTTAAACGGTCATGGGACGACGGGGAGCTGTTTTTT

j_gene: TRBJ2-1
len: 16
abundance: -
v_gene: TRBV30
d_gene: TRBD2
CDR3aa: CAWSLTTSGANNEQFF
CDR3nt: TGTGCCTGGAGCCTCACGACTAGCGGGGCTAACAATGAGCAGTTCTTC

j_gene: TRBJ2-1
len: 14
abundance: -
v_gene: TRBV4-1
d_gene: -
CDR3aa: CASSQDASYNEQFF
CDR3nt: TGCGCCAGCAGCCAAGATGCCTCTTACAATGAGCAGTTCTTC

j_gene: TRBJ2-1
len: 17
abundance: -
v_gene: TRBV4-1
d_gene: -
CDR3aa: CASSQDRTGPRGNEQFF
CDR3nt: TGCGCCAGCAGCCAAGATCGGACGGGGCCCCGTGGAAATGAGCAGTTCTTC

j_gene: TRBJ1-1
len: 13
abundance: few
v_gene: TRBV2
d_gene: -
CDR3aa: CASSTRQNTEAFF
CDR3nt: TGTGCCAGCAGTACCAGACAGAACACTGAAGCTTTCTTT

j_gene: TRBJ1-1
len: 13
abundance: few
v_gene: TRBV15
d_gene: -
CDR3aa: CATSQDTNTEAFF
CDR3nt: TGTGCCACCAGCCAGGACACGAACACTGAAGCTTTCTTT

j_gene: TRBJ1-5
len: 14
abundance: many
v_gene: TRBV20-1
d_gene: -
CDR3aa: CSAIAGASNQPQHF
CDR3nt: TGCAGTGCTATAGCAGGGGCCAGCAATCAGCCCCAGCATTTT

j_gene: TRBJ2-2
len: 16
abundance: -
v_gene: TRBV11-2
d_gene: -
CDR3aa: CASSPRGWGNTGELFF
CDR3nt: TGTGCCAGCAGCCCCCGCGGGTGGGGAAACACCGGGGAGCTGTTTTTT

j_gene: TRBJ1-5
len: 15
abundance: many
v_gene: TRBV5-1
d_gene: -
CDR3aa: CASSLDVGVGQPQHF
CDR3nt: TGCGCCAGCAGCTTGGATGTAGGGGTAGGTCAGCCCCAGCATTTT

j_gene: TRBJ2-1
len: 13
abundance: -
v_gene: TRBV7-6
d_gene: -
CDR3aa: CASSNRDYNEQFF
CDR3nt: TGTGCCAGCAGCAACAGGGATTACAATGAGCAGTTCTTC

j_gene: TRBJ2-1
len: 15
abundance: many
v_gene: TRBV11-3
d_gene: -
CDR3aa: CASSLESPGYNEQFF
CDR3nt: TGTGCCAGCAGCTTAGAATCACCTGGATACAATGAGCAGTTCTTC

j_gene: TRBJ1-2
len: 14
abundance: few
v_gene: TRBV6-5
d_gene: -
CDR3aa: CASSYDRLNYGYTF
CDR3nt: TGTGCCAGCAGTTACGACAGGCTTAACTATGGCTACACCTTC

j_gene: TRBJ2-1
len: 13
abundance: -
v_gene: TRBV12-3/TRBV12-4
d_gene: TRBD2
CDR3aa: CASSLRGGNEQFF
CDR3nt: TGTGCCAGCAGTTTGCGGGGGGGCAATGAGCAGTTCTTC

j_gene: TRBJ1-5
len: 16
abundance: -
v_gene: TRBV19
d_gene: TRBD1
CDR3aa: CASSTIPGQGDQPQHF
CDR3nt: TGTGCCAGTAGTACGATCCCGGGACAGGGAGATCAGCCCCAGCATTTT

j_gene: TRBJ2-1
len: 14
abundance: few
v_gene: TRBV3-1
d_gene: -
CDR3aa: CASSQLGHLNEQFF
CDR3nt: TGTGCCAGCAGCCAGCTGGGTCACCTCAATGAGCAGTTCTTC

j_gene: TRBJ1-1
len: 11
abundance: few
v_gene: TRBV29-1
d_gene: -
CDR3aa: CSGGLRAEAFF
CDR3nt: TGCAGCGGGGGGTTACGGGCTGAAGCTTTCTTT

j_gene: TRBJ2-7
len: 16
abundance: -
v_gene: TRBV20-1
d_gene: TRBD1
CDR3aa: CSAHGTGFGTPYEQYF
CDR3nt: TGCAGTGCACACGGGACAGGGTTCGGAACCCCCTACGAGCAGTACTTC

j_gene: TRBJ1-5
len: 17
abundance: -
v_gene: TRBV5-1
d_gene: -
CDR3aa: CASSRGARIPSNQPQHF
CDR3nt: TGCGCCAGCAGCAGGGGGGCGCGGATTCCTAGCAATCAGCCCCAGCATTTT

j_gene: TRBJ2-1
len: 13
abundance: -
v_gene: TRBV7-3
d_gene: -
CDR3aa: CASSLYRDNEQFF
CDR3nt: TGTGCCAGCAGCTTATACAGAGACAATGAGCAGTTCTTC

j_gene: TRBJ2-7
len: 13
abundance: few
v_gene: TRBV12-3/TRBV12-4
d_gene: TRBD1
CDR3aa: CASRDRGIYEQYF
CDR3nt: TGTGCCAGCAGGGACAGGGGAATATACGAGCAGTACTTC

j_gene: TRBJ1-1
len: 14
abundance: few
v_gene: TRBV6-1
d_gene: TRBD1
CDR3aa: CASRGQGRNTEAFF
CDR3nt: TGTGCCAGCAGGGGACAGGGGAGGAACACTGAAGCTTTCTTT

j_gene: TRBJ2-3
len: 14
abundance: -
v_gene: TRBV7-9
d_gene: TRBD1
CDR3aa: CASRRGQHTDTQYF
CDR3nt: TGTGCCAGCAGACGGGGACAGCACACAGATACGCAGTATTTT

j_gene: TRBJ2-3
len: 16
abundance: -
v_gene: TRBV4-1
d_gene: -
CDR3aa: CASSQTGESPTDTQYF
CDR3nt: TGCGCCAGCAGCCAAACGGGGGAGAGTCCAACAGATACGCAGTATTTT

j_gene: TRBJ2-7
len: 18
abundance: -
v_gene: TRBV4-1
d_gene: TRBD2
CDR3aa: CASSQGLIIPSGRGERYF
CDR3nt: TGCGCCAGCAGCCAAGGGCTCATCATCCCTAGCGGGAGAGGCGAGCGGTACTTC

j_gene: TRBJ2-3
len: 14
abundance: few
v_gene: TRBV30
d_gene: -
CDR3aa: CAWSWADSTDTQYF
CDR3nt: TGTGCCTGGAGCTGGGCAGATAGCACAGATACGCAGTATTTT

j_gene: TRBJ2-1
len: 15
abundance: -
v_gene: TRBV7-2
d_gene: -
CDR3aa: CASSSSRSSYNEQFF
CDR3nt: TGTGCCAGCAGCTCCAGCCGTAGCTCCTACAATGAGCAGTTCTTC

j_gene: TRBJ1-1
len: 15
abundance: -
v_gene: TRBV5-6
d_gene: -
CDR3aa: CASSPPGGGNTEAFF
CDR3nt: TGTGCCAGCAGCCCTCCTGGGGGGGGGAACACTGAAGCTTTCTTT

j_gene: TRBJ1-1
len: 14
abundance: many
v_gene: TRBV7-3
d_gene: TRBD1
CDR3aa: CASSKQGGDTEAFF
CDR3nt: TGTGCCAGCAGCAAACAGGGGGGGGACACTGAAGCTTTCTTT

j_gene: TRBJ2-7
len: 13
abundance: few
v_gene: TRBV10-3
d_gene: -
CDR3aa: CAISEPTKGEQYF
CDR3nt: TGTGCCATCAGTGAGCCCACGAAGGGCGAGCAGTACTTC

j_gene: TRBJ2-7
len: 16
abundance: -
v_gene: TRBV10-1
d_gene: TRBD2
CDR3aa: CASSKTGTRPHCEQYF
CDR3nt: TGCGCCAGCAGCAAGACCGGGACTAGACCTCACTGCGAGCAGTACTTC

j_gene: TRBJ2-5
len: 18
abundance: -
v_gene: TRBV28
d_gene: -
CDR3aa: CASSLLAERLRGRVTQYF
CDR3nt: TGTGCCAGCAGTTTATTAGCAGAACGCCTCCGCGGTCGCGTGACCCAGTACTTC

j_gene: TRBJ2-7
len: 13
abundance: -
v_gene: TRBV24-1
d_gene: -
CDR3aa: CATSEQGRYEQYF
CDR3nt: TGTGCCACCAGTGAGCAAGGCCGCTACGAGCAGTACTTC

j_gene: TRBJ2-5
len: 16
abundance: -
v_gene: TRBV5-1
d_gene: TRBD2
CDR3aa: CASSLGTSGGQETQYF
CDR3nt: TGCGCCAGCAGCCTCGGGACTAGCGGGGGACAAGAGACCCAGTACTTC

j_gene: TRBJ1-3
len: 16
abundance: many
v_gene: TRBV12-3/TRBV12-4
d_gene: -
CDR3aa: CASSQTTESSGNTIYF
CDR3nt: TGTGCCAGCAGTCAGACGACAGAAAGCTCTGGAAACACCATATATTTT

j_gene: TRBJ1-2
len: 13
abundance: -
v_gene: TRBV5-1
d_gene: -
CDR3aa: CASSLGGSRGYTF
CDR3nt: TGCGCCAGCAGCTTGGGCGGGAGTCGGGGCTACACCTTC

j_gene: TRBJ1-6
len: 13
abundance: few
v_gene: TRBV20-1
d_gene: -
CDR3aa: CSAKWTLNSPLHF
CDR3nt: TGCAGTGCTAAATGGACTCTCAATTCACCCCTCCACTTT

j_gene: TRBJ2-3
len: 15
abundance: -
v_gene: TRBV5-1
d_gene: -
CDR3aa: CASSLGQTNTDTQYF
CDR3nt: TGCGCCAGCAGCTTGGGACAGACAAACACAGATACGCAGTATTTT

j_gene: TRBJ1-2
len: 14
abundance: -
v_gene: TRBV2
d_gene: -
CDR3aa: CASRQTDLKAGYTF
CDR3nt: TGTGCCAGCAGACAGACAGACCTAAAGGCAGGCTACACCTTC

j_gene: TRBJ1-1
len: 14
abundance: -
v_gene: TRBV5-1
d_gene: TRBD1
CDR3aa: CASSSRDRGRTAFF
CDR3nt: TGCGCCAGCAGCTCCCGGGACAGGGGGCGCACAGCTTTCTTT

j_gene: TRBJ2-1
len: 14
abundance: -
v_gene: TRBV30
d_gene: TRBD2
CDR3aa: CAWRDPSGIGEQFF
CDR3nt: TGTGCCTGGAGGGACCCTAGCGGGATAGGTGAGCAGTTCTTC

j_gene: TRBJ2-2
len: 14
abundance: -
v_gene: TRBV7-8
d_gene: -
CDR3aa: CASSRGPGSGELFF
CDR3nt: TGTGCCAGCAGCCGCGGTCCCGGCTCCGGGGAGCTGTTTTTT

j_gene: TRBJ2-4
len: 14
abundance: few
v_gene: TRBV20-1
d_gene: -
CDR3aa: CSAGTRVSKNIQYF
CDR3nt: TGCAGTGCGGGAACGAGGGTCTCCAAAAACATTCAGTACTTC

j_gene: TRBJ2-4
len: 15
abundance: -
v_gene: TRBV12-2
d_gene: -
CDR3aa: CASRLESVPKNIQYF
CDR3nt: TGTGCAAGTCGCTTAGAATCCGTTCCCAAAAACATTCAGTACTTC

j_gene: TRBJ1-3
len: 15
abundance: few
v_gene: TRBV12-3/TRBV12-4
d_gene: -
CDR3aa: CASSLVTNSGNTIYF
CDR3nt: TGTGCCAGCAGTTTGGTCACCAACTCTGGAAACACCATATATTTT

j_gene: TRBJ2-5
len: 15
abundance: few
v_gene: TRBV5-4
d_gene: TRBD2
CDR3aa: CASSLSGGPGETQYF
CDR3nt: TGTGCCAGCAGCTTGTCGGGAGGGCCCGGTGAGACCCAGTACTTC

j_gene: TRBJ2-3
len: 15
abundance: few
v_gene: TRBV7-3
d_gene: -
CDR3aa: CASSPTASHTDTQYF
CDR3nt: TGTGCCAGCAGCCCTACGGCCTCCCACACAGATACGCAGTATTTT

j_gene: TRBJ2-3
len: 13
abundance: -
v_gene: TRBV10-1
d_gene: -
CDR3aa: CASSRGSTDTQYF
CDR3nt: TGCGCCAGCAGCCGGGGCAGCACAGATACGCAGTATTTT

j_gene: TRBJ2-1
len: 15
abundance: -
v_gene: TRBV20-1
d_gene: -
CDR3aa: CSARESRDIYNEQFF
CDR3nt: TGCAGTGCTAGAGAGTCCCGGGACATTTACAATGAGCAGTTCTTC

j_gene: TRBJ1-4
len: 17
abundance: few
v_gene: TRBV7-9
d_gene: -
CDR3aa: CASSLIAGGTYNEKLFF
CDR3nt: TGTGCCAGCAGCTTAATTGCTGGAGGTACTTATAATGAAAAACTGTTTTTT

j_gene: TRBJ2-7
len: 12
abundance: -
v_gene: TRBV6-6
d_gene: -
CDR3aa: CASSQAPGEQYF
CDR3nt: TGTGCCAGCAGCCAAGCCCCCGGCGAGCAGTACTTC

j_gene: TRBJ1-1
len: 16
abundance: -
v_gene: TRBV7-2
d_gene: TRBD1
CDR3aa: CASSLDGGTGVTEAFF
CDR3nt: TGTGCCAGCAGCTTAGACGGCGGGACAGGGGTCACTGAAGCTTTCTTT

j_gene: TRBJ1-1
len: 18
abundance: few
v_gene: TRBV24-1
d_gene: TRBD1
CDR3aa: CATSEDTPRQGMNTEAFF
CDR3nt: TGTGCCACCAGTGAGGATACCCCCCGACAGGGGATGAACACTGAAGCTTTCTTT

j_gene: TRBJ2-1
len: 13
abundance: -
v_gene: TRBV15
d_gene: -
CDR3aa: CATSRGQVDEQFF
CDR3nt: TGTGCCACCAGCAGAGGACAGGTCGATGAGCAGTTCTTC

j_gene: TRBJ2-5
len: 13
abundance: -
v_gene: TRBV19
d_gene: -
CDR3aa: CASSISRGETQYF
CDR3nt: TGTGCCAGTAGTATAAGCAGGGGAGAGACCCAGTACTTC

j_gene: TRBJ1-1
len: 18
abundance: many
v_gene: TRBV12-3/TRBV12-4
d_gene: -
CDR3aa: CASSLLLQGGGLNTEAFF
CDR3nt: TGTGCCAGCAGTTTGTTACTTCAGGGTGGCGGCCTGAACACTGAAGCTTTCTTT